This entry lists 26 T cell receptor beta chains sequenced from one sample in a study of blood T cells in healthy people across ages. Sample-barcoded 5' priming and a J-beta primer mix drove a second PCR of 7 to 11 cycles. MiXCR, applied by TCRdb to the 5' RACE reads, yields one record per CDR3 protein. The sample gives over 600,000 distinct CDR3 sequences, 46% of which show up once; 15% to 20% is in the top ten. The sample comprised blood. Receptors were obtained from a man older than 75 in good health.

This clonotype appeared a few times. The J gene is TRBJ2-5, the V gene TRBV13; D gene unclear. Trimming removed 0 bases at V and 3 bases at J, with 8 bases between. Per germline, CDR1 PRHDT and CDR2 FYEKMQ (reference sequence). This CDR3 has 14 amino acids. Written as DNA, the CDR3 is TGTGCCAGCAGCTTAGGGGTATCTGAAGAGACCCAGTACTTC. Translation gives CASSLGVSEETQYF. Supplemented by reference TRBV13 and TRBJ2-5, the full variable domain reads AAGVIQSPRHLIKEKRETATLKCYPIPRHDTVYWYQQGPGQDPQFLISFYEKMQSDKGSIPDRFSAQQFSDYHSELNMSSLELGDSALYFCASSLGVSEETQYFGPGTRLLVL.

This clonotype turned up a few times. This rearrangement joins TRBV7-2 to TRBJ2-3; D possibly corresponds to TRBD2 (6 bases). Germline assignment: CDR1 SGHTA and CDR2 FQGNSA. Trimming stripped 4 bases from V and 6 bases from J, with 11 bases between. This CDR3 is 13 amino acids long. The CDR3 DNA reads TGTGCCAGCAGCTACTTGCGGGGCGATACGCAGTATTTT. Translating it yields CASSYLRGDTQYF. Full variable domain (outside the CDR3, taken from reference TRBV7-2 and TRBJ2-3): GAGVSQSPSNKVTEKGKDVELRCDPISGHTALYWYRQSLGQGLEFLIYFQGNSAPDKSGLPSDRFSAERTGGSVSTLTIQRTQQEDSAVYLCASSYLRGDTQYFGPGTRLTVL.

The chain has TRBV7-9 and TRBJ1-1; D is unclear. Trimming took off 4 bases at V and 1 base at J, with 13 bases between the two ends. Germline-derived CDR1 and CDR2 are SEHNR and FQNEAQ (reference sequence). This CDR3 contains 15 residues. DNA for the CDR3: TGTGCCAGCAGCTCGAGACTGGACGGGAACACTGAAGCTTTCTTT. This gives the protein CASSSRLDGNTEAFF.

This chain uses TRBV20-1 with TRBJ2-3; TRBD2 agrees at 14 bases. This CDR3 has 18 amino acids. Looked up from germline, CDR1 is DFQATT and CDR2 is SNEGSKA (reference sequence). J lost 3 bases, V lost 2 bases, and 10 bases had no gene match. CDR3 in DNA: TGCAGTGCTAGAAATCCGGGACTAGCGGGAGTTGGGACAGATACGCAGTATTTT. It is translated as CSARNPGLAGVGTDTQYF.

The chain couples TRBV7-8 to TRBJ2-5, with 8 bases that match TRBD1. TRBJ2-7 explains the end of the DNA better; the J call may be wrong. This CDR3 contains 14 residues. Germline V gene lookup returns CDR1 SGHVS and CDR2 FQNEAQ. The chain's CDR3 is CASSLRQGAREQYF. In DNA, the CDR3 is TGTGCCAGCAGCTTAAGGCAGGGGGCTCGCGAGCAGTACTTC.

V gene TRBV27 combines with J gene TRBJ1-5; 8 nucleotides line up with TRBD1. The length of the CDR3 is 17 residues. The V segment lost 2 bases and the J segment 1 base; nucleotides outside the gene matches: 7. The germline V gene encodes CDR1 MNHEY and CDR2 SMNVEV (reference sequence). This CDR3 reads CASSLTGGQSSNQPQHF. The CDR3, as DNA: TGTGCCAGCAGTTTAACAGGGGGGCAGTCAAGCAATCAGCCCCAGCATTTT.

This chain links TRBV7-8 with TRBJ2-3, with TRBD2 matching 10 bases. The CDR3 loop spans 17 amino acids. J was trimmed by 11 bases and V by 0 bases; bases with no gene match: 14. Germline values: CDR1 SGHVS, CDR2 FQNEAQ. This chain's CDR3 is CASSLAQLAGHTGGQYF. CDR3 in DNA: TGTGCCAGCAGCTTAGCCCAACTAGCGGGGCACACAGGGGGGCAGTATTTT. The full variable domain, completed using reference TRBV7-8 and TRBJ2-3, is GAGVSQSPRYKVAKRGQDVALRCDPISGHVSLFWYQQALGQGPEFLTYFQNEAQLDKSGLPSDRFFAERPEGSVSTLKIQRTQQEDSAVYLCASSLAQLAGHTGGQYFGPGTRLTVL.

This clonotype was counted many times. This rearrangement joins TRBV29-1 to TRBJ2-7; 8 bases fit TRBD1. Germline V gene sequence: CDR1 SQVTM, CDR2 ANQGSEA. With V trimmed by 4 bases and J by 2 bases, 4 bases remained unmatched. CDR3 length: 13 residues. The CDR3 loop is CSVAGQAAYEQYF. Here the CDR3 DNA reads TGCAGCGTTGCGGGACAGGCCGCCTACGAGCAGTACTTC.

The chain recombines TRBV20-1 with TRBJ2-3, with TRBD2 matching over 13 bases. With 6 bases clipped from V and 1 base from J, the junction kept 7 bases outside the gene matches. There are 16 residues in the CDR3. CDR1 DFQATT and CDR2 SNEGSKA come from the germline V gene (reference sequence). CDR3 DNA sequence: TGCAGTGCCATTCAGGGACTAGCGGGGCGCACAGATACGCAGTATTTT. It is translated as CSAIQGLAGRTDTQYF.

This sequence joins TRBV2 and TRBJ2-5, with 8 bases aligning to TRBD2. The V and J ends lost 7 bases and 5 bases, in that order; junction bases with no gene match: 3. Germline assignment: CDR1 SNHLY and CDR2 FYNNEI. The CDR3 sequence is 12 residues long. The CDR3 DNA reads as TGTGCCAGCACCACTAGCGGCGAGACCCAGTACTTC. Translating gives CASTTSGETQYF.

There are many counts of this clonotype. The chain links TRBV9 to TRBJ2-5, with TRBD2 as a possible D gene (6 bases). The CDR3 consists of 14 residues. Trimming shortened V by 4 bases and J by 5 bases, and 15 bases separated the two germline ends. Germline values: CDR1 SGDLS, CDR2 YYNGEE. The chain's CDR3 is CASSTTGGWETQYF. Here the CDR3 DNA reads TGTGCCAGCAGCACCACCGGGGGTTGGGAGACCCAGTACTTC.

A few counts support this clonotype. The chain couples TRBV7-2 to TRBJ2-5, with D unclear. This CDR3 has 14 residues. Germline V gene sequence: CDR1 SGHTA, CDR2 FQGNSA. V was clipped by 2 bases and J by 1 base, with 8 bases between them. In DNA form, the CDR3 reads TGTGCCAGCAGCTTAATGCCCTCCCAAGAGACCCAGTACTTC. This encodes CASSLMPSQETQYF.

The chain employs TRBV29-1 and TRBJ2-6, with TRBD1 matching over 7 bases. Trimming at V came to 5 bases and at J to 1 base, leaving 8 bases not matched to a gene. CDR1 and CDR2 (germline): SQVTM, ANQGSEA. The CDR3 covers 16 residues. The chain's CDR3 is CSVSQGDVSGANVLTF. The DNA of the CDR3 is TGCAGCGTTAGTCAGGGGGACGTATCTGGGGCCAACGTCCTGACTTTC. Drawing the rest from reference TRBV29-1 and TRBJ2-6, the complete variable domain is SAVISQKPSRDICQRGTSLTIQCQVDSQVTMMFWYRQQPGQSLTLIATANQGSEATYESGFVIDKFPISRPNLTFSTLTVSNMSPEDSSIYLCSVSQGDVSGANVLTFGAGSRLTVL.

This chain connects TRBV29-1 to TRBJ2-3, with a tentative D call TRBD1 (6 bases). This CDR3 comprises 14 residues. Deletions cut 6 bases from V and 3 bases from J, with 16 bases between. Germline CDR1 and CDR2: SQVTM and ANQGSEA. The CDR3 DNA reads TGCAGCGTCCACAGGGCGGCTGGGACAGATACGCAGTATTTT. It codes for CSVHRAAGTDTQYF.

This sequence joins TRBV28 and TRBJ1-2; D perhaps matches TRBD1 (6 bases). V dropped 5 bases and J dropped 4 bases, with 20 bases sitting between them. The CDR3 runs to 16 residues. Germline CDR1 and CDR2: MDHEN and SYDVKM. CDR3 amino acids: CASSLPNRVQGYGYTF. The DNA of the CDR3 is TGTGCCAGCAGTCTACCCAACAGGGTTCAGGGCTATGGCTACACCTTC.

In this sample, this clonotype turned up a few times. J is TRBJ2-2 and V is TRBV13; 11 bases map to TRBD2. This CDR3 is 15 amino acids long. Trimming at V came to 4 bases and at J to 5 bases, leaving 3 bases not matched to a gene. The germline V gene encodes CDR1 PRHDT and CDR2 FYEKMQ (reference sequence). In DNA, the CDR3 is TGTGCCAGCAGCTCTAGCGGGAGGTTGACCGGGGAGCTGTTTTTT. Its protein product is CASSSSGRLTGELFF.

The chain carries TRBV30 and TRBJ2-2; tentatively, D is TRBD1 (6 bases). This CDR3 region has 13 residues. Per germline, CDR1 GTSNPN and CDR2 SVGIG (reference sequence). The V and J ends lost 7 bases and 7 bases respectively, with 16 bases between them. As DNA, the CDR3 is TGTGCCTTCCGGGACACCTCGATCGGGGAGCTGTTTTTT. Translated, it gives CAFRDTSIGELFF.

Only one count was recorded for this clonotype. V usage is TRBV28 and J usage is TRBJ1-5; 8 positions agree with TRBD1. The CDR3 is made up of 15 amino acids. Losses at the gene ends were 3 bases for V and 5 bases for J; bases not matched to a gene: 6. Germline loops: CDR1 MDHEN, CDR2 SYDVKM. CDR3 sequence: CASSLPQGAYQPQHF. CDR3 nucleotide sequence: TGTGCCAGCAGTTTGCCTCAGGGGGCATATCAGCCCCAGCATTTT.

The rearrangement links TRBV11-2 to TRBJ2-7; tentatively, D is TRBD2 (5 bases). The CDR3 is 15 amino acids. Germline CDR1 and CDR2: SGHAT and FQNNGV. Trimming shortened V by 7 bases and J by 7 bases, and 23 bases separated the two germline ends. This CDR3 is CASNPPPGLYNEQYF. The CDR3 coding sequence is TGTGCCAGCAATCCTCCTCCCGGACTCTACAATGAGCAGTACTTC.

Comment on this clonotype: Given a much more abundant clone one base away, this may be a read error. V gene TRBV2 combines with J gene TRBJ2-1; TRBD1 matches at 7 bases. Germline loops: CDR1 SNHLY, CDR2 FYNNEI. There are 13 residues in the CDR3. J lost 10 bases, V lost 10 bases, and 13 bases had no gene match. CDR3 bases: TGTGCCAAAGGGGGACAGTCCTCCTACGAGCAGTTCTTC. Translation: CAKGGQSSYEQFF.

This clonotype came up many times. The CDR3 DNA is TGTGCCAGCAGCCAAAGGGCAGGGGGGACCTACGAGCAGTACTTC. It codes for CASSQRAGGTYEQYF. This chain links TRBV4-2 with TRBJ2-7; the D gene is possibly TRBD1 (7 bases). Germline V gene lookup returns CDR1 LGHNA and CDR2 YNFKEQ. The CDR3 extends over 15 amino acids. V was trimmed by 2 bases and J by 2 bases, leaving 13 bases between them.

There are a few counts of this clonotype. V is TRBV19 and J is TRBJ2-7; tentatively, D is TRBD1 (6 bases). The CDR3 has 13 residues. Trimming removed 7 bases from V and 5 bases from J, with 15 bases in between. The germline gives CDR1 LNHDA, CDR2 SQIVND (reference sequence). The DNA for the CDR3 is TGTGCCAGTAACCAGGGGCAGGAGGACGAGCAGTACTTC. It yields the protein CASNQGQEDEQYF.

In its sample, this clonotype was seen many times. V usage is TRBV9 and J usage is TRBJ2-1; TRBD2 aligns across 8 bases. Germline V gives CDR1 SGDLS, CDR2 YYNGEE. The CDR3 has 14 amino acids. V was clipped by 2 bases and J by 9 bases; unmatched bases: 7. CDR3 region: CASSVDGRAGEQFF. The CDR3 region has the DNA TGTGCCAGCAGCGTCGACGGGAGGGCCGGTGAGCAGTTCTTC.

Written as DNA, the CDR3 is TGTGCCAGCAGCGTCACAGGGAGGGACTACGAGCAGTACTTC. Amino acids: CASSVTGRDYEQYF. The rearrangement joins TRBV9 to TRBJ2-7; tentative D call: TRBD2 (7 bases). Germline-derived CDR1 and CDR2 are SGDLS and YYNGEE. CDR3 length: 14 amino acids. V was clipped by 2 bases and J by 3 bases, with 12 bases between them.

Note on this clonotype: Since a much larger clone is just one base distant, this may be a read error. The chain has TRBV7-2 and TRBJ2-1; 8 nucleotides match TRBD2. This CDR3 comprises 16 residues. The germline gives CDR1 SGHTA, CDR2 FQGNSA. V gave up 8 bases and J gave up 4 bases; unmatched junction bases: 13. Here the CDR3 DNA reads TGTGCCAGCCACCCCTCCGGGGCTAGCGGGTACAATGAGCAGTTCTTC. Amino acids: CASHPSGASGYNEQFF.

As concerns this clonotype: One end of the junction does not line up with germline, which may come from a read error. The chain combines TRBV29-1 with TRBJ2-7; D is perhaps TRBD2 (5 bases). Per germline, CDR1 SQVTM and CDR2 ANQGSEA. The CDR3 sequence is 13 residues long. CDR3 sequence (DNA): TGCGGCGTTGATGCCGGGGTAAAAGGCGAGCAGTACTTC. Protein: CGVDAGVKGEQYF.